The source of this TCR beta chain is a study of T cell responses to AZD1222 COVID-19 vaccine. Germline CDR1 is SGHTA and CDR2 is FQGNSA. The CDR3 length is 14 residues. Trimming took off 0 bases at V and 7 bases at J, with 12 bases between the two ends. Assay: immunoSEQ multiplex PCR; the TCRdb copy retains only in-frame clones and omits some. In the table there are 90,000 to 130,000 clones, less than 95% of which are singletons. On this clone itself: Its specificity is not known.

Study-wide points: Repertoire samples came only from after the peak T cell response.

J is TRBJ1-1 and V is TRBV7-2; D gene uncertain. The source is an adult in good health. Sequences were derived from peripheral blood, sampled on day 0 of AZD1222 vaccination. CDR3 region: CASSLATLTGEAFF. The CDR3 coding sequence is TGTGCCAGCAGCTTAGCTACTTTGACGGGTGAAGCTTTCTTT.